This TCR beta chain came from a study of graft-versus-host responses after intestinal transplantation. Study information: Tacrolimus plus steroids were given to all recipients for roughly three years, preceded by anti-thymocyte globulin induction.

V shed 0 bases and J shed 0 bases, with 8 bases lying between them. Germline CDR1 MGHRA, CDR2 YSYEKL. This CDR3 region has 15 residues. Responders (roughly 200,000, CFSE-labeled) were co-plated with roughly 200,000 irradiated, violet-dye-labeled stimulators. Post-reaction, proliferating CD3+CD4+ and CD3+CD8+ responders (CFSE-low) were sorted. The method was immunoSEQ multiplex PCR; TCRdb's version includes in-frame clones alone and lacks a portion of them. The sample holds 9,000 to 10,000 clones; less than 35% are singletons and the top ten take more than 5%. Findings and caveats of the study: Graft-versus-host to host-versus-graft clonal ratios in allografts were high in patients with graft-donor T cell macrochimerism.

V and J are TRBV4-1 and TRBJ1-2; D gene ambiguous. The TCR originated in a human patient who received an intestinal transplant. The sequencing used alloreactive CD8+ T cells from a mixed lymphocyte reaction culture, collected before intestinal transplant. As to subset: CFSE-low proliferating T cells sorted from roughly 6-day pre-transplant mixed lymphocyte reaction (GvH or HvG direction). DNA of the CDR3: TGCGCCAGCAGCCAAGAGATCACAGCTAACTATGGCTACACCTTC. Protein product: CASSQEITANYGYTF.